The 19 T cell receptor beta chains below all came from one sample that was sequenced in a study of blood T cell repertoires in COVID-19. Libraries were prepared by immunoSEQ multiplex PCR; TCRdb keeps only in-frame clonotypes and omits some of them. The sample consists of 35,000 to 55,000 clones, 85% to 95% of them appearing once. Sequenced sample: peripheral blood. The receptor set was obtained from a human donor in a cohort sampled during active COVID-19.

The chain recombines TRBV4-3 with TRBJ2-4; perhaps TRBD2 as D (6 bases). Trimming pared 0 bases from V and 8 bases from J, leaving 14 bases between. This CDR3 contains 15 residues. CDR1 is LGHNA and CDR2 is YSLEER in the germline V gene. The CDR3 region is CASSQDFPTGDIQYF. The CDR3 DNA follows: TGCGCCAGCAGCCAAGATTTTCCCACGGGGGACATTCAGTACTTC.

The rearrangement links TRBV6-5 to TRBJ2-7, with D possibly being TRBD1 (7 bases). The V gene's germline CDR1 is MNHEY and CDR2 SVGAGI. The CDR3 has 14 amino acids. V was clipped by 7 bases and J by 7 bases, with 20 bases between them. CDR3 sequence: CASTFQGGVEEQYF. The CDR3 DNA is TGTGCCAGCACTTTTCAGGGGGGCGTGGAGGAGCAGTACTTC.

The rearrangement links TRBV18 to TRBJ2-2; 8 bases align to TRBD1. This CDR3 region has 21 residues. Unmatched junction bases numbered 21, after V lost 0 bases and J lost 6 bases. Germline V gives CDR1 KGHSH, CDR2 LQKENI. DNA for the CDR3: TGTGCCAGCTCACCACCACCCCCGGGACAGGACGAGAGTCTGAGGGCCGGGGAGCTGTTTTTT. It encodes CASSPPPPGQDESLRAGELFF.

This clone was counted only a few times. The V and J genes are TRBV6-6 and TRBJ2-3; D call uncertain. This CDR3 region has 11 residues. Trimming removed 2 bases from V and 6 bases from J, with 3 bases in between. Per the germline V gene, CDR1 is MNHNY and CDR2 is SVGAGI (reference sequence). CDR3 residues: CASSYRDTQYF. CDR3 sequence (DNA): TGTGCCAGCAGTTACCGGGATACGCAGTATTTT.

This clone was counted a few times. The rearrangement joins TRBV5-6 to TRBJ1-5; D gene uncertain. V lost 1 base to trimming and J lost 4 bases, with 12 bases between them. The length of the CDR3 is 15 residues. The germline gives CDR1 SGHDT, CDR2 YYEEEE. The CDR3, as DNA: TGTGCCAGCAGCTTGTACGCTGCCGGGAATCAGCCCCAGCATTTT. As protein: CASSLYAAGNQPQHF.

The genes are TRBV5-4 and TRBJ2-5; 7 bases are a match to TRBD2. CDR3 size: 16 residues. V lost 4 bases to trimming and J lost 1 base; unmatched junction nucleotides: 10. From germline, CDR1 is SGHNT and CDR2 YYREEE (reference sequence). As DNA, the CDR3 is TGTGCCAGCAGCACGGCTAGCGGAGCCCTCCAAGAGACCCAGTACTTC. Translation gives CASSTASGALQETQYF.

This chain joins TRBV3-1 (or the pseudogene TRBV3-2) and TRBJ1-4; D perhaps matches TRBD1 (5 bases). V lost 1 base to trimming and J lost 9 bases, with 9 bases between them. CDR1 LGHDT and CDR2 YNNKEL come from the germline V gene (reference sequence). The CDR3 length is 13 residues. The CDR3 reads CASSQGGDQKLFF. CDR3 bases: TGTGCCAGCAGCCAAGGGGGCGATCAAAAACTGTTTTTT.

This sequence joins TRBV9 and TRBJ2-7; 8 bases are shared with TRBD1. Germline V lookup: CDR1 SGDLS, CDR2 YYNGEE. The CDR3 covers 14 residues. The V and J ends lost 0 bases and 2 bases, in that order; junction bases with no gene match: 1. The CDR3 bases are TGTGCCAGCAGCGTAGAGGGACAGGCCTACGAGCAGTACTTC. It is translated as CASSVEGQAYEQYF. The full variable domain, with the rest looked up from reference TRBV9 and TRBJ2-7, is DSGVTQTPKHLITATGQRVTLRCSPRSGDLSVYWYQQSLDQGLQFLIQYYNGEERAKGNILERFSAQQFPDLHSELNLSSLELGDSALYFCASSVEGQAYEQYFGPGTRLTVT.

The V gene is TRBV4-2, the J gene TRBJ2-5; D is possibly TRBD2 (5 bases). V shed 0 bases and J shed 3 bases, with 11 bases lying between them. Germline CDR1 is LGHNA and CDR2 is YNFKEQ. This CDR3 has 15 residues. The CDR3 DNA sequence: TGTGCCAGCAGCCAAGATAGCGAGAGAAAAGAGACCCAGTACTTC. This encodes CASSQDSERKETQYF.

This chain's CDR3 is CASSQSGEKLFF. CDR3 bases: TGTGCCAGCAGCCAATCAGGCGAAAAACTGTTTTTT. The chain is built from TRBV3-1 (or the pseudogene TRBV3-2) and TRBJ1-4, with D unresolved. V was shortened by 2 bases and J by 8 bases, with 6 bases between the two germline ends. The germline gives CDR1 LGHDT, CDR2 YNNKEL (reference sequence). This CDR3 has 12 residues.

This chain links TRBV19 with TRBJ2-5; the match to TRBD2 covers 11 bases. J gave up 5 bases and V 6 bases, and 8 bases lay outside the gene matches. The CDR3 covers 15 residues. Looked up from germline, CDR1 is LNHDA and CDR2 is SQIVND (reference sequence). CDR3 sequence reads: CASSLAGGPRETQYF. In nucleotides, the CDR3 is TGTGCCAGTAGCTTAGCGGGAGGGCCCCGGGAGACCCAGTACTTC.

The V gene is TRBV3-1 (or the pseudogene TRBV3-2), the J gene TRBJ1-3; unclear D gene. CDR1 is LGHDT, CDR2 YNNKEL, per germline (reference sequence). The CDR3 consists of 14 residues. V was trimmed by 6 bases and J by 4 bases, leaving 13 bases between them. This CDR3 reads CASRDPWRGNTIYF. In DNA, the CDR3 is TGTGCCAGCAGAGACCCTTGGAGAGGAAACACCATATATTTT.

The sample holds one count of this clone. V gene TRBV6-5 combines with J gene TRBJ2-5; D is possibly TRBD1 (6 bases). The germline V gene encodes CDR1 MNHEY and CDR2 SVGAGI. The length of the CDR3 is 13 residues. The V gene lost 5 bases and the J gene lost 7 bases, with 14 bases spanning the gap. CDR3 loop: CASSIRGSGTQYF. The DNA for the CDR3 is TGTGCCAGCAGTATAAGGGGGTCGGGGACCCAGTACTTC.

This chain uses TRBV28 with TRBJ2-7, with TRBD1 matching 8 bases. Germline CDR1 is MDHEN and CDR2 is SYDVKM. The CDR3 covers 14 residues. The V and J ends lost 4 bases and 5 bases, in that order; junction bases with no gene match: 7. The CDR3 here is CASSSLDRADEQYF. CDR3 coding DNA: TGTGCCAGCAGTTCTTTGGACAGGGCTGACGAGCAGTACTTC.

V usage is TRBV5-1 and J usage is TRBJ1-2, with 9 positions matching TRBD1. J gave up 2 bases and V 2 bases, and 4 bases lay outside the gene matches. The germline V gene encodes CDR1 SGHRS and CDR2 YFSETQ. The CDR3 length is 15 residues. The CDR3 nucleotides read TGCGCCAGCAGCTTCGGGACAGGGATGAACTATGGCTACACCTTC. Amino acids: CASSFGTGMNYGYTF.

J is TRBJ1-6 and V is TRBV6-2 or TRBV6-3; D may be TRBD1 (5 bases). Germline values: CDR1 MNHEY, CDR2 SVGEGT. CDR3 length: 16 amino acids. Trimming removed 6 bases at V and 8 bases at J, with 20 bases between. For the CDR3, the DNA is TGTGCCAGCAGCGGTCAGTGGGGCGCGATTGATTCACCCCTCCACTTT. Protein product: CASSGQWGAIDSPLHF.

The rearrangement links TRBV5-5 to TRBJ2-7; a weak D match, TRBD2 (5 bases). Germline CDR1 is SGHKS and CDR2 is YYEKEE (reference sequence). This CDR3 is built from 15 residues. The V and J ends lost 1 base and 4 bases respectively, with 15 bases between them. CDR3 protein: CASSLRIGLAYEQYF. CDR3 sequence (DNA): TGTGCCAGCAGCTTGCGGATAGGACTGGCTTACGAGCAGTACTTC.

The chain carries TRBV16 and TRBJ2-4; 7 bases match TRBD1. V lost 2 bases and J lost 0; bases outside the gene matches: 4. Germline CDR1 is KGHSY and CDR2 is FQNENV. The CDR3 is made up of 16 amino acids. The CDR3 loop reads CASSQPDRIAKNIQYF. The CDR3 bases are TGTGCCAGCAGCCAACCGGACAGGATAGCCAAAAACATTCAGTACTTC. Looking up the rest from reference TRBV16 and TRBJ2-4 gives the full variable domain: GEEVAQTPKHLVRGEGQKAKLYCAPIKGHSYVFWYQQVLKNEFKFLISFQNENVFDETGMPKERFSAKCLPNSPCSLEIQATKLEDSAVYFCASSQPDRIAKNIQYFGAGTRLSVL.

The V call is TRBV5-1, the J call TRBJ2-2; 7 bases are a match to TRBD1. V gave up 3 bases and J gave up 4 bases; unmatched junction bases: 3. The CDR3 has 14 residues. Germline V gene sequence: CDR1 SGHRS, CDR2 YFSETQ. The CDR3 here is CASSSTGFTGELFF. In DNA form, the CDR3 reads TGCGCCAGCAGCTCGACAGGGTTCACCGGGGAGCTGTTTTTT.